The T cell receptor beta chain under discussion was sequenced for a study of CD4 T cells in relation to SARS-CoV-2 and coronaviruses. Study at large: The negative reference was HIV-1 Nef peptide pool or peptide-free culture.

On this clone itself: The target antigen is unknown.

Sequencing was performed with immunoSEQ multiplex PCR; in TCRdb, only in-frame clones are kept and a portion is missing. The sample yields 12,000 or so clones, 69% seen once. V shed 3 bases and J 5 bases; nucleotides not matched to a gene: 10. This CDR3 region has 15 residues. CDR1 is SGHKS, CDR2 YYEKEE, per germline (reference sequence). Study-level findings and limits: In roughly 60% of donors, memory CD4+ clonotypes crossrecognized SARS-CoV-2 and at least one common cold coronavirus spike.

Unexposed donor CD4+ T cells date from 2011-2018, before the COVID-19 pandemic. Isolation of CD4+ T cells took place after less than twelve days in culture. The chain is built from TRBV5-5 and TRBJ1-1; 7 nucleotides line up with TRBD1. The sequence came from a human donor in good health. Sequenced material: CD4+ T cells from PBMCs, cultured in vitro. CDR3 nucleotides: TGTGCCAGCAGCTGGGCGCAGGGGGTCGAAACTGAAGCTTTCTTT. Its translation: CASSWAQGVETEAFF.